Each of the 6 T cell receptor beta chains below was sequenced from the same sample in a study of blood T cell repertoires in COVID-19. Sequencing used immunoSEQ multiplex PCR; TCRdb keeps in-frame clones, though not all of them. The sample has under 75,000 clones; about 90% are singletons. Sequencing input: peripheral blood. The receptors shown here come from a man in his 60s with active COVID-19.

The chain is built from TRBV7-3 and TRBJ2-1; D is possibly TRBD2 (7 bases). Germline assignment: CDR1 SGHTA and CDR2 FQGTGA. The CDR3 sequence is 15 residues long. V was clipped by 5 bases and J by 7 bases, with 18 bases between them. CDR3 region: CASSPFGGPGNEQFF. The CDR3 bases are TGTGCCAGCAGCCCCTTCGGGGGGCCGGGGAATGAGCAGTTCTTC.

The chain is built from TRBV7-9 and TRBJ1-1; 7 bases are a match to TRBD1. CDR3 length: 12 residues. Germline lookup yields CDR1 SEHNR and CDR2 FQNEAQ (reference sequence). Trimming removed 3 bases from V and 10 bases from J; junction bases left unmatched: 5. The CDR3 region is CASSFDRVGAFF. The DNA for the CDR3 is TGTGCCAGCAGCTTTGACAGGGTAGGAGCTTTCTTT. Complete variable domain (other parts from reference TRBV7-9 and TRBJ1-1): DTGVSQNPRHKITKRGQNVTFRCDPISEHNRLYWYRQTLGQGPEFLTYFQNEAQLEKSRLLSDRFSAERPKGSFSTLEIQRTEQGDSAMYLCASSFDRVGAFFGQGTRLTVV.

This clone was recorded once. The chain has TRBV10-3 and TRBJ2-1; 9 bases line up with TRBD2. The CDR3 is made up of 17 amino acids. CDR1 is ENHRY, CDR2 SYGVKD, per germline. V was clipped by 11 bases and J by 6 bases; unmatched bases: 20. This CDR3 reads CAATQRLAGDIINEQFF. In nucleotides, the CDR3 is TGTGCCGCGACCCAGCGTTTAGCGGGAGACATTATCAATGAGCAGTTCTTC.

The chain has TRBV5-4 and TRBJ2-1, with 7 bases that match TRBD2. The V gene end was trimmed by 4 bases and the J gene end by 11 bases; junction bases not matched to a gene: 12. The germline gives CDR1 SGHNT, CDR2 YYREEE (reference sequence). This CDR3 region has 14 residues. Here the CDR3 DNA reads TGTGCCAGCAGCACTCCCCGGGACTACCAAAAGCAGTTCTTC. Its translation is CASSTPRDYQKQFF.

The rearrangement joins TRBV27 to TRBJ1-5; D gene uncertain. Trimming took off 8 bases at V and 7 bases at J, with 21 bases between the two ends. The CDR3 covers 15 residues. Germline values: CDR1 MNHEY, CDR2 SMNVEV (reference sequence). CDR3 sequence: CASHPEPPGGQPQHF. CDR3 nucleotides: TGTGCCAGCCATCCGGAGCCACCCGGCGGGCAGCCCCAGCATTTT.

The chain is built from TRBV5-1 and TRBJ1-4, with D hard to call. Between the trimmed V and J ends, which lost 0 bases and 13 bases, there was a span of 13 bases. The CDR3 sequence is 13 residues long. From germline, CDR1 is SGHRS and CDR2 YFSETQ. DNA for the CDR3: TGCGCCAGCAGCTTGGAGTCGGCAACAGTACTGTTTTTT. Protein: CASSLESATVLFF.